One and the same sample provided the 10 T cell receptor beta chains below, sequenced in a study of T cell responses to AZD1222 COVID-19 vaccine. The data were produced by immunoSEQ multiplex PCR, yet TCRdb's version contains in-frame clones alone and is incomplete. The sample records 110,000 or so clones, roughly 86% being singletons. This material consisted of peripheral blood, taken 28 days after the second AZD1222 dose. The receptors here all came from an adult who received the AZD1222 COVID-19 vaccine.

The rearrangement uses TRBV19 and TRBJ1-2; D gene unclear. CDR3 length equals 15 residues. CDR1 and CDR2 from the germline V gene are LNHDA and SQIVND (reference sequence). V lost 4 bases to trimming and J lost 0 bases, with 12 bases between them. The CDR3 sequence: CASSNEADTNYGYTF. The CDR3 bases are TGTGCCAGTAGTAATGAAGCGGATACTAACTATGGCTACACCTTC. The full variable domain, completed using reference TRBV19 and TRBJ1-2, is DGGITQSPKYLFRKEGQNVTLSCEQNLNHDAMYWYRQDPGQGLRLIYYSQIVNDFQKGDIAEGYSVSREKKESFPLTVTSAQKNPTAFYLCASSNEADTNYGYTFGSGTRLTVV.

This chain connects TRBV21-1 to TRBJ2-4; the table's D call, TRBD1, has no DNA check behind it. TRBV21-1 corresponds to a pseudogene. This CDR3 is built from 19 residues. CDR3 amino acids: CASSKGRDRGEVAKNIQYF. CDR3 coding DNA: TGTGCCAGCAGCAAAGGTCGCGACAGGGGAGAGGTGGCCAAAAACATTCAGTACTTC.

This sequence joins TRBV3-1 (or the pseudogene TRBV3-2) and TRBJ2-2; maybe TRBD1 (5 bases). This CDR3 region has 16 residues. The germline CDR1 and CDR2 sequences are LGHDT and YNNKEL (reference sequence). Trimming removed 2 bases from V and 3 bases from J, with 13 bases in between. CDR3 sequence: CASSQLGALYTGELFF. As DNA, the CDR3 is TGTGCCAGCAGCCAATTAGGGGCTCTCTACACCGGGGAGCTGTTTTTT.

The chain couples TRBV19 to TRBJ2-7; D may be TRBD2 (6 bases). CDR3 size: 15 residues. CDR1 and CDR2 (germline): LNHDA, SQIVND (reference sequence). V dropped 4 bases and J dropped 5 bases, with 18 bases sitting between them. The CDR3 loop reads CASSRVGGAFDEQYF. DNA for the CDR3: TGTGCCAGTAGTAGAGTCGGGGGAGCCTTTGACGAGCAGTACTTC. The full variable domain, completed using reference TRBV19 and TRBJ2-7, is DGGITQSPKYLFRKEGQNVTLSCEQNLNHDAMYWYRQDPGQGLRLIYYSQIVNDFQKGDIAEGYSVSREKKESFPLTVTSAQKNPTAFYLCASSRVGGAFDEQYFGPGTRLTVT.

This clone was seen only once. V and J are TRBV7-8 and TRBJ1-6; 9 bases line up with TRBD1. The length of the CDR3 is 16 residues. The J segment lost 11 bases and the V segment lost 5 bases, leaving 13 bases of the junction unmatched. CDR1 is SGHVS and CDR2 is FQNEAQ in the germline V gene. This CDR3 reads CASSNLQGASGTPLHF. The CDR3 DNA is TGTGCCAGCAGCAATCTACAGGGGGCGTCTGGCACACCCCTCCACTTT. The entire variable domain, with the rest obtained from reference TRBV7-8 and TRBJ1-6, is as follows: GAGVSQSPRYKVAKRGQDVALRCDPISGHVSLFWYQQALGQGPEFLTYFQNEAQLDKSGLPSDRFFAERPEGSVSTLKIQRTQQEDSAVYLCASSNLQGASGTPLHFGNGTRLTVT.

Points on this clone: The same CDR3 arises from other DNA sequences in this sample as well. The chain recombines TRBV11-3 with TRBJ1-1; no definite D call. From germline, CDR1 is SGHNT and CDR2 YENEEA. CDR3 size: 13 residues. V dropped 3 bases and J dropped 2 bases, with 7 bases sitting between them. Here the CDR3 reads CASSFTVNTEAFF. The CDR3 nucleotides are TGTGCCAGCAGCTTCACGGTTAACACTGAAGCTTTCTTT. Drawing the rest from reference TRBV11-3 and TRBJ1-1, the complete variable domain is EAGVVQSPRYKIIEKKQPVAFWCNPISGHNTLYWYLQNLGQGPELLIRYENEEAVDDSQLPKDRFSAERLKGVDSTLKIQPAELGDSAVYLCASSFTVNTEAFFGQGTRLTVV.

V and J are TRBV7-9 and TRBJ2-4; D is ambiguous. Germline V gene lookup returns CDR1 SEHNR and CDR2 FQNEAQ (reference sequence). V lost 5 bases and J 0 bases, leaving 5 bases between the germline ends. CDR3 size: 13 residues. CDR3 loop: CASSGVAKNIQYF. The CDR3 DNA follows: TGTGCCAGCAGCGGAGTAGCCAAAAACATTCAGTACTTC.

The chain links TRBV7-9 to TRBJ2-3; TRBD2 is a possible D gene (5 bases). Germline lookup yields CDR1 SEHNR and CDR2 FQNEAQ (reference sequence). The CDR3 length is 16 residues. Trimming removed 4 bases from V and 0 bases from J, with 14 bases in between. CDR3 region: CASSSRGSTSTDTQYF. CDR3 sequence (DNA): TGTGCCAGCAGCTCTCGGGGTTCAACTAGCACAGATACGCAGTATTTT.

The V and J genes are TRBV9 and TRBJ2-7; D unclear. The CDR3 extends over 14 amino acids. Germline lookup yields CDR1 SGDLS and CDR2 YYNGEE. V was clipped by 4 bases and J by 2 bases, with 13 bases between them. The CDR3 DNA sequence: TGTGCCAGCAGCCCCTCTGGACGGACCTACGAGCAGTACTTC. Its translation is CASSPSGRTYEQYF.

Here the CDR3 reads CASSLVQGATTNEKLFF. CDR3 coding DNA: TGTGCCAGCAGCTTAGTTCAGGGGGCCACAACTAATGAAAAACTGTTTTTT. The genes are TRBV7-8 and TRBJ1-4, with TRBD1 matching 8 bases. The CDR3 is made up of 17 amino acids. Germline CDR1 is SGHVS and CDR2 is FQNEAQ. Trimming took 1 base from V and 0 from J; bases not matched to a gene: 4.